This T cell receptor (beta chain) was retrieved from a study of control samples from healthy donors and cancer patients. CDR3 size: 13 residues. Trimming took off 4 bases at V and 3 bases at J, with 11 bases between the two ends. Looked up from germline, CDR1 is SGHNT and CDR2 is YYREEE (reference sequence). TCRdb's copy holds only in-frame clones and misses some; the assay was immunoSEQ multiplex PCR. This sample has some 120,000 clones, with roughly 90% found just once. The specimen sequenced was blood. The sequence was collected from a man aged 45-65 years in good health. V usage is TRBV5-4 and J usage is TRBJ2-7; a weak D match, TRBD1 (6 bases). CDR3 loop: CASSPTTGYEQYF. The CDR3 DNA follows: TGTGCCAGCAGCCCTACGACAGGCTACGAGCAGTACTTC.